The 2 T cell receptor beta chains listed next were all sequenced from one sample in a study of CD8 T cells in ankylosing spondylitis. TCRdb called the 5' RACE reads again in MiXCR, with one record for every CDR3 protein. The sample shows over 200,000 distinct CDR3 sequences, roughly a tenth of them seen only once. Sequencing input: blood, either unsorted or a sorted T cell fraction (not recorded which). All receptors come from a male donor with ankylosing spondylitis or in good health (not recorded which).

The table lists this clonotype with a count of one. This may stem from a read error, because a much larger clone lies one nucleotide away. V is TRBV7-8 and J is TRBJ2-7; 10 nucleotides line up with TRBD2. Germline CDR1 is SGHVS and CDR2 is FQNEAQ. This CDR3 is built from 15 residues. The CDR3 sequence: CASSLLAGDTYGQYF. The CDR3 bases are TGTGCCAGCAGCTTACTAGCGGGGGACACCTACGGGCAGTACTTC.

J is TRBJ2-1 and V is TRBV6-5; 8 bases match TRBD2. CDR3 length: 15 residues. Trimming took 4 bases from V and 5 from J; bases not matched to a gene: 7. Germline V gene data show CDR1 as MNHEY and CDR2 as SVGAGI. The CDR3: CASSSSGREHNEQFF. The CDR3 nucleotides read TGTGCCAGCAGTTCTAGCGGGCGGGAGCACAATGAGCAGTTCTTC.